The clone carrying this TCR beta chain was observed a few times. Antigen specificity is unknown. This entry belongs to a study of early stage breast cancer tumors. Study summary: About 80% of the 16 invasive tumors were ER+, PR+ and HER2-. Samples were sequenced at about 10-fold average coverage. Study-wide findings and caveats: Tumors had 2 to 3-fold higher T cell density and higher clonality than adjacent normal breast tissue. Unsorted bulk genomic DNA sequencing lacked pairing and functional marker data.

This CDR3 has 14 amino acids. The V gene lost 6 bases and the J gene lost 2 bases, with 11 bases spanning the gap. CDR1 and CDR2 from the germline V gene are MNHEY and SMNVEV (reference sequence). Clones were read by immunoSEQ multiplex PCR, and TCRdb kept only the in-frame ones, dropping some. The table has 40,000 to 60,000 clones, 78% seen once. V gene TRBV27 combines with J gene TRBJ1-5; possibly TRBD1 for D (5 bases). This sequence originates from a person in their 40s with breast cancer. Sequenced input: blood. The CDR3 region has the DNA TGTGCCAGCAGCCGGGGGGATGGCAATCAGCCCCAGCATTTT. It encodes CASSRGDGNQPQHF.